The clone carrying this T cell receptor beta chain was found many times. Its antigen is not identified. This record belongs to a study of T cells in Graves' hyperthyroidism and ophthalmopathy. Overall study results and limits: Also found in blood were most expanded thyroid clonotypes above 0.001.

Germline values: CDR1 PRHDT, CDR2 FYEKMQ (reference sequence). This CDR3 spans 14 amino acids. Deletions cut 5 bases from V and 4 bases from J, with 12 bases between. Using RNA transcripts as the source, TCR beta CDR3 regions were amplified. HTBI primers were used for first-round RT-PCR of the TCR CDR3. Each CDR3 protein is one row after TCRdb ran MiXCR on the multiplex PCR reads. The table lists around 600,000 distinct CDR3 sequences, roughly 15% of them singletons. The source of the PBMCs was 8.5 to 10 ml of fresh peripheral blood. The chain links TRBV13 to TRBJ2-1; no firm D call. The sample consisted of blood. This receptor was taken from a woman between 50 and 59 years old with Graves' ophthalmopathy. The CDR3 nucleotides are TGTGCCAGCAGCGGGTTCGGTCATTACAATGAGCAGTTCTTC. This sequence encodes CASSGFGHYNEQFF. Full variable domain (missing parts from reference TRBV13 and TRBJ2-1): AAGVIQSPRHLIKEKRETATLKCYPIPRHDTVYWYQQGPGQDPQFLISFYEKMQSDKGSIPDRFSAQQFSDYHSELNMSSLELGDSALYFCASSGFGHYNEQFFGPGTRLTVL.